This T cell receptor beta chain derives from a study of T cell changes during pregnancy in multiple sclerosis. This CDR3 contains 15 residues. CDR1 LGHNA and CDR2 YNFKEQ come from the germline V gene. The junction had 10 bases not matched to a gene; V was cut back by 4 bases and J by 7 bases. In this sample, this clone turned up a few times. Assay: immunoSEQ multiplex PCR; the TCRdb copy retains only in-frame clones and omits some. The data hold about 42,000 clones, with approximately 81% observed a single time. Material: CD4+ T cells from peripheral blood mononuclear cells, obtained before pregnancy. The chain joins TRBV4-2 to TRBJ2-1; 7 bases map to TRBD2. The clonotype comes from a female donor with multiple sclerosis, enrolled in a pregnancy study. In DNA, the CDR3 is TGTGCCAGCAGCCCGTCGGGGCGGGAGTGGAATGAGCAGTTCTTC. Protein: CASSPSGREWNEQFF.